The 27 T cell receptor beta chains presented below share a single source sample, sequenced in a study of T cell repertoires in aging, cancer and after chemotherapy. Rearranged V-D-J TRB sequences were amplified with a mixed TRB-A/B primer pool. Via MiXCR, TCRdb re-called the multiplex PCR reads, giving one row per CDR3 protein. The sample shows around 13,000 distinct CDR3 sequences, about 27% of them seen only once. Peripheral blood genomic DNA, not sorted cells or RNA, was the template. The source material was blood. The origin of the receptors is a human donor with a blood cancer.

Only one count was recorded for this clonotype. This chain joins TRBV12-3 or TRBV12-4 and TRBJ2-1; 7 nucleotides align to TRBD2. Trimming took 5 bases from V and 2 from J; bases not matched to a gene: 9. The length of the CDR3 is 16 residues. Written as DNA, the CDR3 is TGTGCCAGCAGTCCCCTTGGGGGGGGGGCCTACAATGAGCAGTTCTTC. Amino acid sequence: CASSPLGGGAYNEQFF.

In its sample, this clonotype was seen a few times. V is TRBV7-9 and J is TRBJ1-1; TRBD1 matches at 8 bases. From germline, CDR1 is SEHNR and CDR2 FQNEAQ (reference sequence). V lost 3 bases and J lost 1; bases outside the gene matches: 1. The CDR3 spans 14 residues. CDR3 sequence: CASSLTGANTEAFF. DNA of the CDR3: TGTGCCAGCAGCTTGACAGGGGCGAACACTGAAGCTTTCTTT.

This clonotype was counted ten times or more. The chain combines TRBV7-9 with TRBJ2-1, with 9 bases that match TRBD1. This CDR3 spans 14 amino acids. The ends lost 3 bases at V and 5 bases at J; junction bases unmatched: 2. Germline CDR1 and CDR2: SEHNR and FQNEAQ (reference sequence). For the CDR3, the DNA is TGTGCCAGCAGCTTCCGGGACAGGGACAATGAGCAGTTCTTC. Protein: CASSFRDRDNEQFF.

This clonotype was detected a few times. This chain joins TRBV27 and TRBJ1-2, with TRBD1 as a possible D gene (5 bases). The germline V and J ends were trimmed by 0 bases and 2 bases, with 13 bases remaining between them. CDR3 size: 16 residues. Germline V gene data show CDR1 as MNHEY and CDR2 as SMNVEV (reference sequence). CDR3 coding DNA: TGTGCCAGCAGTTTATCGAGGGGAGAGGGCAACTATGGCTACACCTTC. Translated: CASSLSRGEGNYGYTF.

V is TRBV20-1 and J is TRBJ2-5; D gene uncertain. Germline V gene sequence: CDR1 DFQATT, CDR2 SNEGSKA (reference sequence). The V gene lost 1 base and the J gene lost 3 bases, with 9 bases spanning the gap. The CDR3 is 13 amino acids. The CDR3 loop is CSARGAQKETQYF. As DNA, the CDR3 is TGCAGTGCTAGAGGGGCACAAAAAGAGACCCAGTACTTC.

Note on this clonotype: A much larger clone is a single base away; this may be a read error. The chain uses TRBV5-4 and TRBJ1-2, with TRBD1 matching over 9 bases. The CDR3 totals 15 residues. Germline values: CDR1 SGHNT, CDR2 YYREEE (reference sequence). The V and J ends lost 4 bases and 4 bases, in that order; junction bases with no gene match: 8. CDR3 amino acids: CASSGAATGGYGYTF. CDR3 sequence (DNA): TGTGCCAGCAGCGGTGCTGCGACAGGGGGCTATGGCTACACCTTC.

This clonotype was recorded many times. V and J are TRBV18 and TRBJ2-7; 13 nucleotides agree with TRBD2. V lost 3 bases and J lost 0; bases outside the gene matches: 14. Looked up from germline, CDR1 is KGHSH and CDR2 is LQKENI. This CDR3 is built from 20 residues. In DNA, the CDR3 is TGTGCCAGCTCACCCCTCGGGGTAGAAAGGACTAGCGGGAGCTCCTACGAGCAGTACGTC. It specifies CASSPLGVERTSGSSYEQYV.

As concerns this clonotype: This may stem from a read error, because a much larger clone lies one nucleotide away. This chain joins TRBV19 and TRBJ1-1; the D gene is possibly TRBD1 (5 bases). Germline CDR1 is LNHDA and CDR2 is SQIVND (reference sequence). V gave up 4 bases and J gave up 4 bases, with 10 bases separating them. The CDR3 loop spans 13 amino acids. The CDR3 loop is CASSTQGTTEAFF. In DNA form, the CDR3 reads TGTGCCAGTAGTACCCAGGGTACCACTGAAGCTTTCTTT.

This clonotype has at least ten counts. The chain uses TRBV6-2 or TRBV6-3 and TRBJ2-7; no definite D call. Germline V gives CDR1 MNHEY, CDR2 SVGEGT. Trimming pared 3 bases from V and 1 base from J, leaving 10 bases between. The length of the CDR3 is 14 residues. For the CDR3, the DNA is TGTGCCAGCAGTTATGTGGCGGATTCCTACGAGCAGTACTTC. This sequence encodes CASSYVADSYEQYF.

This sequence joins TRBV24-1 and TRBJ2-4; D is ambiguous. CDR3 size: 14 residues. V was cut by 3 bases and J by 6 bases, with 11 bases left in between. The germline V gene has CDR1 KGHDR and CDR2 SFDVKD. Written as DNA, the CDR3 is TGTGCCACCAGTGATGCAGAGTTCCCAAACATTCAGTACTTC. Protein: CATSDAEFPNIQYF.

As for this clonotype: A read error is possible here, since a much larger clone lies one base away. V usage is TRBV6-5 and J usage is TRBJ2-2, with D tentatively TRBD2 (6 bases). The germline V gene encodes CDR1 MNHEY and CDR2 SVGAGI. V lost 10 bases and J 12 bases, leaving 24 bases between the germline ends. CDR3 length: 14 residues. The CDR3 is CATERTSTGRKLFF. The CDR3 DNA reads TGTGCCACCGAGAGAACCTCCACGGGGAGGAAGCTGTTTTTT.

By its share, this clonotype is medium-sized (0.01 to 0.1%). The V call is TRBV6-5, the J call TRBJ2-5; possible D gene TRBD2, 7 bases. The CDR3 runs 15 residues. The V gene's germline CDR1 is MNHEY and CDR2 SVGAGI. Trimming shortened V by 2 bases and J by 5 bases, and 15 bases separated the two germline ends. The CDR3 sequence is CASSYGAGAGETQYF. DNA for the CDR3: TGTGCCAGCAGTTACGGGGCGGGGGCGGGGGAGACCCAGTACTTC.

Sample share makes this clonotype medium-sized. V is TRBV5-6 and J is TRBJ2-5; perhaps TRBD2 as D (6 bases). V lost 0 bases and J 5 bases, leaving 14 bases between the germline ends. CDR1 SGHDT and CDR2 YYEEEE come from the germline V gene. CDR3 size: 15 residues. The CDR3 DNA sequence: TGTGCCAGCAGCTTGGCCAGGCGGGGTCGGGAGACCCAGTACTTC. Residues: CASSLARRGRETQYF.

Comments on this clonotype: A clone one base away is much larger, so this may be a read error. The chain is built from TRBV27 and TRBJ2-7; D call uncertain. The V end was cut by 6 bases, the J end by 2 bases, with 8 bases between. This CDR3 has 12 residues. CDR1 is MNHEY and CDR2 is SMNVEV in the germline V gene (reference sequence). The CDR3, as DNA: TGTGCCAGCAGGACCGCGCCCTACGAGCAGTACGTC. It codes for CASRTAPYEQYV.

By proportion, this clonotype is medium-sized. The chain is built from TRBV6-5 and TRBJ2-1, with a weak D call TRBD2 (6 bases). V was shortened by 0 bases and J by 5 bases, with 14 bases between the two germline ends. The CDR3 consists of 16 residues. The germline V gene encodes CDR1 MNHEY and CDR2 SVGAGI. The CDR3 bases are TGTGCCAGCAGTTACTCGACGGGGGAGGCTAACAATGAGCAGTTCTTC. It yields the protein CASSYSTGEANNEQFF.

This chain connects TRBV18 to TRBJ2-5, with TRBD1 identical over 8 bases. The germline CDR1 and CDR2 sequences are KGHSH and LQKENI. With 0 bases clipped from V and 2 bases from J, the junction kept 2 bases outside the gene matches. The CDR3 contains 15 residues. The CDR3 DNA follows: TGTGCCAGCTCACCACCCGGGACAGGTCAAGAGACCCAGTACTTC. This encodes CASSPPGTGQETQYF.

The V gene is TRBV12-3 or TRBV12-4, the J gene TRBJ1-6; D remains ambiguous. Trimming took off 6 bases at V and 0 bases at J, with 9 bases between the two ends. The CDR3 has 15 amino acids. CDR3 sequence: CASSLGNSYNSPLHF. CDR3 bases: TGTGCCAGCAGCCTGGGGAACTCCTATAATTCACCCCTCCACTTT.

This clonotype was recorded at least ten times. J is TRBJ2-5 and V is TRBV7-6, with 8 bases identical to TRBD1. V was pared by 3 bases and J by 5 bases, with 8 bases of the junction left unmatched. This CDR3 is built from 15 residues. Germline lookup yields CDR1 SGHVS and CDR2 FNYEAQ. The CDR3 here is CASSLGGRGRETQYF. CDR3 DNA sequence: TGTGCCAGCAGCTTGGGCGGCAGGGGGCGTGAGACCCAGTACTTC.

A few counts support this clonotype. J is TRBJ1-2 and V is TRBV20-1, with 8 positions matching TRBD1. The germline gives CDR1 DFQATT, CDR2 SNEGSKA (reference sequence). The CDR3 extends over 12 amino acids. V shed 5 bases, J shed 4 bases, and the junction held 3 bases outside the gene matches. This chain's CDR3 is CSADQGAYGYTF. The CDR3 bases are TGCAGTGCTGACCAGGGGGCCTATGGCTACACCTTC.

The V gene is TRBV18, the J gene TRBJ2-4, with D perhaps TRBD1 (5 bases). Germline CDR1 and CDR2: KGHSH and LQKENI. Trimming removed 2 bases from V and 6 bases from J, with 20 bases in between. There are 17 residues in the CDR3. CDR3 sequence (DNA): TGTGCCAGCTCACCATCTGGGGTAACCCAAGACAGAAACATTCAGTACTTC. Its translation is CASSPSGVTQDRNIQYF. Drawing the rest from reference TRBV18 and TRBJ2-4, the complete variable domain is NAGVMQNPRHLVRRRGQEARLRCSPMKGHSHVYWYRQLPEEGLKFMVYLQKENIIDESGMPKERFSAEFPKEGPSILRIQQVVRGDSAAYFCASSPSGVTQDRNIQYFGAGTRLSVL.

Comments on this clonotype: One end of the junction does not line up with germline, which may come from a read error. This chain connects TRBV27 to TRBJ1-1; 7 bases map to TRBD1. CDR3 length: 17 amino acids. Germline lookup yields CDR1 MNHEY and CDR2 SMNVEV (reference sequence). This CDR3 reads CASRLLYRGIRNTEAFF. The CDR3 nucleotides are TGTGCCAGCAGATTATTGTACAGGGGTATTAGGAACACTGAAGCTTTCTTT.

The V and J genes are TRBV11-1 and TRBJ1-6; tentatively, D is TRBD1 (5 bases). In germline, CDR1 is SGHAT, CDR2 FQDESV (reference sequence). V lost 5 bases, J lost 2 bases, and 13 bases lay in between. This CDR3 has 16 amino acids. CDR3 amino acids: CASSVPTGPYNSPLHF. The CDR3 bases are TGTGCCAGCAGCGTTCCCACGGGGCCCTATAATTCACCCCTCCACTTT.

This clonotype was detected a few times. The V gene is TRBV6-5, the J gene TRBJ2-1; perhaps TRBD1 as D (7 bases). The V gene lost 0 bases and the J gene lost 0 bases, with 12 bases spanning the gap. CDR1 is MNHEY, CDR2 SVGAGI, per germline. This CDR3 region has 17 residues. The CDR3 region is CASSYSRGVSSYNEQFF. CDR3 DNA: TGTGCCAGCAGTTACTCCAGGGGGGTTAGCTCCTACAATGAGCAGTTCTTC.

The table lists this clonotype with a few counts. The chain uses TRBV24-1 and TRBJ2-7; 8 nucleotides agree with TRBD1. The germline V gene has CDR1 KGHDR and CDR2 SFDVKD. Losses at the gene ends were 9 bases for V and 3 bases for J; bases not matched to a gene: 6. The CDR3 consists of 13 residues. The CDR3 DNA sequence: TGTGCCACCCGACGAGGACAGGGCTACGAGCAGTACTTC. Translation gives CATRRGQGYEQYF.

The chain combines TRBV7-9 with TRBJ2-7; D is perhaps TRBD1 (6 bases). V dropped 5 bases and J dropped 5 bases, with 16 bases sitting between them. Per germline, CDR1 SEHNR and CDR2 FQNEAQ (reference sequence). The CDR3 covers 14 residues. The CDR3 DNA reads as TGTGCCAGCAGCCCCACCACAGGGTTCCACGAGCAGTACGTC. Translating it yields CASSPTTGFHEQYV.

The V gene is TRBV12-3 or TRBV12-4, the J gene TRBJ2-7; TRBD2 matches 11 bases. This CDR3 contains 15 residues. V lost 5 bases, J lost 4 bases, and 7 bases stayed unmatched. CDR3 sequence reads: CASSPRTSGSYEQYV. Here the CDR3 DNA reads TGTGCCAGCAGTCCCCGGACTAGCGGGTCTTACGAGCAGTACGTC.

The CDR3 protein is CASSFEGGPQHF. The CDR3 coding sequence is TGTGCCAGCAGCTTCGAGGGGGGGCCCCAGCATTTT. The rearrangement joins TRBV12-3 or TRBV12-4 to TRBJ1-5; TRBD1 might be the D (6 bases). Trimming shortened V by 6 bases and J by 9 bases, and 12 bases separated the two germline ends. CDR3 length: 12 residues.